One and the same sample provided the 5 T cell receptor beta chains below, sequenced in a study of shared clonotypes between healthy human individuals. Method: immunoSEQ multiplex PCR; TCRdb's copy keeps in-frame clones and lacks some. Of millions of clones in the sample, more than 90% were seen once. Sequencing was done on a sample of naive CD4+ T cells sorted from blood. Subset described: CD45RA+ positively selected. The receptor source for this set is a man aged 18 to 30 in good health.

This chain links TRBV5-1 with TRBJ2-5, with D perhaps TRBD2 (7 bases). V was pared by 0 bases and J by 7 bases, with 10 bases between. The CDR3 extends over 13 amino acids. The germline V gene encodes CDR1 SGHRS and CDR2 YFSETQ. In nucleotides, the CDR3 is TGCGCCAGCAGCTTGGAGAGGGGGGGGACCCAGTACTTC. Translation gives CASSLERGGTQYF.

V gene TRBV6-1 combines with J gene TRBJ1-2; TRBD1 aligns across 10 bases. J lost 3 bases, V lost 8 bases, and 9 bases had no gene match. CDR1 is MNHNS, CDR2 SASEGT, per germline. The CDR3 runs to 15 residues. CDR3 coding DNA: TGTGCCAGCCCCAACCGGGACAGGGGTGACTATGGCTACACCTTC. Translated, it gives CASPNRDRGDYGYTF.

This chain joins TRBV5-1 and TRBJ2-7, with a tentative D call TRBD2 (6 bases). Trimming removed 3 bases at V and 2 bases at J, with 15 bases between. CDR1 and CDR2 (germline): SGHRS, YFSETQ. The CDR3 length is 15 residues. The CDR3 here is CASSSLAYDTYEQYF. CDR3 DNA: TGCGCCAGCAGCTCCCTAGCGTATGATACCTACGAGCAGTACTTC.

The chain couples TRBV18 to TRBJ1-1, with 7 bases that match TRBD1. The germline V gene has CDR1 KGHSH and CDR2 LQKENI. This CDR3 comprises 16 residues. The ends lost 5 bases at V and 4 bases at J; junction bases unmatched: 13. The CDR3 reads CASSSLAKQGSTEAFF. The CDR3 nucleotides are TGTGCCAGCTCATCTTTAGCCAAACAGGGGAGCACTGAAGCTTTCTTT.

Points on this clone: The same CDR3 can be traced to other DNA sequences in this sample. The chain combines TRBV6-5 with TRBJ2-7; 7 positions agree with TRBD1. The CDR3 length is 14 residues. The V segment lost 5 bases and the J segment 2 bases; nucleotides outside the gene matches: 6. Germline V gives CDR1 MNHEY, CDR2 SVGAGI. The CDR3 DNA reads TGTGCCAGCAGTCCTTATACAGGGGCCTACGAGCAGTACTTC. It is translated as CASSPYTGAYEQYF.